The 27 T cell receptor beta chains reported below all come from one sample, sequenced in a study of CD8 T cells in ankylosing spondylitis. Study findings and constraints: It appeared that ankylosing spondylitis blood was characterized by a TCR beta motif of under ten highly homologous variants.

TCRdb reprocessed the 5' RACE reads with MiXCR, giving one entry per CDR3 protein. The table lists around 140,000 distinct CDR3 sequences, about 15% of them singletons. The antigens for these receptors are not known. The specimen was blood, either unsorted or a sorted T cell fraction (not recorded which). The receptors stem from a male donor with ankylosing spondylitis.

This rearrangement joins TRBV4-3 to TRBJ2-2; D tentatively fits TRBD1 or TRBD2 (5 bases each). Trimming took 4 bases from V and 4 from J, leaving 16 bases between them. Germline CDR1 and CDR2: LGHNA and YSLEER. CDR3 length equals 16 residues. The CDR3 region is CASSPRAGTGTGELFF. The CDR3 DNA reads as TGCGCCAGCAGCCCAAGGGCAGGGACGGGCACCGGGGAGCTGTTTTTT.

This clonotype has more than one count but fewer than ten. J is TRBJ2-2 and V is TRBV7-9; 15 bases align to TRBD2. The V and J ends lost 5 bases and 1 base, in that order; junction bases with no gene match: 2. The CDR3 is 17 residues long. Germline V gives CDR1 SEHNR, CDR2 FQNEAQ (reference sequence). This chain's CDR3 is CASSTGLAGGNTGELFF. The CDR3 DNA is TGTGCCAGCAGCACGGGACTAGCGGGAGGGAACACCGGGGAGCTGTTTTTT.

This clonotype occurred a few times. The chain uses TRBV27 and TRBJ1-1, with 7 positions matching TRBD1. J lost 4 bases, V lost 5 bases, and 7 bases had no gene match. CDR3 length: 14 residues. Germline assignment: CDR1 MNHEY and CDR2 SMNVEV (reference sequence). CDR3 DNA sequence: TGTGCCAGCAGTATCCTACCAGGGGGCACTGAAGCTTTCTTT. The encoded protein is CASSILPGGTEAFF.

This clonotype has just a few counts. The J gene is TRBJ2-7, the V gene TRBV7-9, with 14 bases aligning to TRBD2. The length of the CDR3 is 17 residues. V lost 5 bases, J lost 0 bases, and 6 bases stayed unmatched. Germline V gene sequence: CDR1 SEHNR, CDR2 FQNEAQ (reference sequence). CDR3 DNA sequence: TGTGCCAGCAGCCCAGGGACTAGCGGGAGTCTCTCCTACGAGCAGTACTTC. The encoded protein is CASSPGTSGSLSYEQYF.

In this sample, this clonotype turned up many times. The chain employs TRBV7-9 and TRBJ2-1; D gene ambiguous. V was clipped by 0 bases and J by 3 bases, with 9 bases between them. CDR1 and CDR2 from the germline V gene are SEHNR and FQNEAQ (reference sequence). The CDR3 consists of 15 residues. The chain's CDR3 is CASSLASTNYNEQFF. In DNA form, the CDR3 reads TGTGCCAGCAGCTTAGCAAGCACCAACTACAATGAGCAGTTCTTC.

The V gene is TRBV7-9, the J gene TRBJ2-7, with D possibly being TRBD2 (6 bases). V was clipped by 1 base and J by 4 bases, with 11 bases between them. CDR3 length: 14 residues. Germline CDR1 and CDR2: SEHNR and FQNEAQ (reference sequence). The CDR3 spells CASSLGRGGYEQYF. Written as DNA, the CDR3 is TGTGCCAGCAGCTTAGGGAGGGGCGGTTACGAGCAGTACTTC.

The chain employs TRBV2 and TRBJ1-1; D may be TRBD1 (5 bases). Germline-derived CDR1 and CDR2 are SNHLY and FYNNEI. Trimming pared 2 bases from V and 3 bases from J, leaving 10 bases between. The CDR3 has 14 residues. CDR3 sequence (DNA): TGTGCCAGCAGTGAAAGCATGGGGCACACTGAAGCTTTCTTT. The encoded protein is CASSESMGHTEAFF.

This clonotype was counted at least ten times. The chain is built from TRBV5-1 and TRBJ2-7; 10 bases are shared with TRBD2. The CDR3 consists of 15 residues. Germline loops: CDR1 SGHRS, CDR2 YFSETQ. With V trimmed by 3 bases and J by 5 bases, 8 bases remained unmatched. Here the CDR3 reads CASSSSSGRHDEQYF. The CDR3 nucleotides read TGCGCCAGCAGCTCGAGTAGCGGGAGGCACGACGAGCAGTACTTC. Full variable domain (outside the CDR3, taken from reference TRBV5-1 and TRBJ2-7): KAGVTQTPRYLIKTRGQQVTLSCSPISGHRSVSWYQQTPGQGLQFLFEYFSETQRNKGNFPGRFSGRQFSNSRSEMNVSTLELGDSALYLCASSSSSGRHDEQYFGPGTRLTVT.

This clonotype was seen a few times. This chain connects TRBV12-3 or TRBV12-4 to TRBJ1-3, with TRBD1 as a possible D gene (5 bases). This CDR3 region has 16 residues. Trimming removed 1 base from V and 0 bases from J, with 10 bases in between. The chain's CDR3 is CASSLVGLVSGNTIYF. CDR3 in DNA: TGTGCCAGCAGTTTAGTGGGGCTCGTCTCTGGAAACACCATATATTTT.

The chain combines TRBV20-1 with TRBJ1-4, with a weak D call TRBD1 (5 bases). This CDR3 contains 15 residues. V lost 5 bases to trimming and J lost 4 bases, with 17 bases between them. Germline V lookup: CDR1 DFQATT, CDR2 SNEGSKA (reference sequence). This chain's CDR3 is CSAPEEGFGNEKLFF. DNA of the CDR3: TGCAGTGCTCCCGAGGAGGGGTTCGGTAATGAAAAACTGTTTTTT.

Only a few counts were recorded for this clonotype. V is TRBV5-6 and J is TRBJ1-5; unclear D gene. Per the germline V gene, CDR1 is SGHDT and CDR2 is YYEEEE. This CDR3 contains 15 residues. Deletions cut 8 bases from V and 4 bases from J, with 19 bases between. The CDR3, as DNA: TGTGCCAGTCCGCCTTCGGGGTGGACGAATCAGCCCCAGCATTTT. Encoded protein: CASPPSGWTNQPQHF.

This clonotype was recorded a few times. This chain connects TRBV18 to TRBJ2-7, with D uncertain. The length of the CDR3 is 15 residues. From germline, CDR1 is KGHSH and CDR2 LQKENI. V lost 3 bases and J 4 bases, leaving 16 bases between the germline ends. The CDR3 coding sequence is TGTGCCAGCTCACCTGGTAGGGCCCACGGTTACGAGCAGTACTTC. This translates into CASSPGRAHGYEQYF.

The V and J genes are TRBV27 and TRBJ2-1, with D unresolved. The CDR3 runs 13 residues. V lost 0 bases and J 9 bases, leaving 9 bases between the germline ends. Germline V lookup: CDR1 MNHEY, CDR2 SMNVEV (reference sequence). CDR3 sequence (DNA): TGTGCCAGCAGTTTATCCCCCCAAGGTGAGCAGTTCTTC. Translating it yields CASSLSPQGEQFF.

This clonotype was detected a few times. The chain joins TRBV6-2 or TRBV6-3 to TRBJ2-7; D may match TRBD1 or TRBD2 (5 bases each). The V end lost 6 bases, the J end lost 4 bases, and 28 bases lay between the germline ends. The CDR3 is made up of 18 amino acids. Germline CDR1 MNHEY, CDR2 SVGEGT. CDR3 region: CASSRAEWGNTPAYEQYF. For the CDR3, the DNA is TGTGCCAGCAGCCGGGCCGAGTGGGGGAACACGCCAGCATACGAGCAGTACTTC.

Ten or more counts support this clonotype. The V call is TRBV24-1, the J call TRBJ2-2; the D gene is possibly TRBD2 (5 bases). The V end was cut by 4 bases, the J end by 0 bases, with 14 bases between. This CDR3 has 17 residues. CDR1 and CDR2 (germline): KGHDR, SFDVKD. The CDR3 here is CATSDSVGRANTGELFF. In nucleotides, the CDR3 is TGTGCCACCAGTGACTCGGTTGGGCGGGCGAACACCGGGGAGCTGTTTTTT.

The genes are TRBV5-1 and TRBJ2-2; D is possibly TRBD1 (6 bases). V was shortened by 1 base and J by 5 bases, with 15 bases between the two germline ends. CDR1 and CDR2 (germline): SGHRS, YFSETQ. CDR3 length: 16 amino acids. The CDR3: CASSLIDRTRTGELFF. The CDR3 DNA is TGCGCCAGCAGCTTGATAGACAGGACGAGGACCGGGGAGCTGTTTTTT.

This clonotype was recorded a few times. The chain has TRBV11-2 and TRBJ1-1; D ambiguous. V was cut by 5 bases and J by 7 bases, with 11 bases left in between. This CDR3 is built from 12 residues. Germline V gene data show CDR1 as SGHAT and CDR2 as FQNNGV. CDR3: CASSAGWSEAFF. In nucleotides, the CDR3 is TGTGCCAGCAGCGCGGGGTGGAGTGAAGCTTTCTTT. Looking up the rest from reference TRBV11-2 and TRBJ1-1 gives the full variable domain: EAGVAQSPRYKIIEKRQSVAFWCNPISGHATLYWYQQILGQGPKLLIQFQNNGVVDDSQLPKDRFSAERLKGVDSTLKIQPAKLEDSAVYLCASSAGWSEAFFGQGTRLTVV.

The V gene is TRBV7-9, the J gene TRBJ2-7; the D gene is possibly TRBD1 (5 bases). Trimming cost V 5 bases and J 5 bases, with 13 bases left between them. CDR3 length equals 13 residues. In germline, CDR1 is SEHNR, CDR2 FQNEAQ (reference sequence). CDR3 protein: CASSPPRVHEQYF. The DNA for the CDR3 is TGTGCCAGCAGCCCGCCCAGGGTCCACGAGCAGTACTTC.

The chain is built from TRBV7-9 and TRBJ2-1; possible D gene TRBD1, 6 bases. CDR1 is SEHNR, CDR2 FQNEAQ, per germline (reference sequence). V was trimmed by 5 bases and J by 0 bases, leaving 17 bases between them. The CDR3 totals 17 residues. CDR3 sequence (DNA): TGTGCCAGCAGCGGCCTAGGGGGTCTGCTCTCCTACAATGAGCAGTTCTTC. Its protein product is CASSGLGGLLSYNEQFF.

This chain joins TRBV5-1 and TRBJ2-2, with TRBD2 identical over 13 bases. The CDR3 contains 17 residues. Germline V gene sequence: CDR1 SGHRS, CDR2 YFSETQ. J lost 5 bases, V lost 3 bases, and 7 bases had no gene match. The CDR3 spells CASSSWTSGRRTGELFF. CDR3 DNA: TGCGCCAGCAGCTCGTGGACTAGCGGGAGAAGAACCGGGGAGCTGTTTTTT.

The rearrangement links TRBV9 to TRBJ1-2, with 7 bases lining up with TRBD1. V was pared by 4 bases and J by 1 base, with 4 bases of the junction left unmatched. The germline gives CDR1 SGDLS, CDR2 YYNGEE. This CDR3 comprises 14 residues. The CDR3 DNA reads as TGTGCCAGCAGCCCCGGGACAGTTAACTATGGCTACACCTTC. Amino acid sequence: CASSPGTVNYGYTF.

Only a few counts were recorded for this clonotype. The V call is TRBV7-3, the J call TRBJ2-1; D assignment may be TRBD1 or TRBD2 (5 bases each). Germline-derived CDR1 and CDR2 are SGHTA and FQGTGA. The CDR3 loop spans 13 amino acids. V was trimmed by 4 bases and J by 9 bases, leaving 13 bases between them. The chain's CDR3 is CASSSVGAGEQFF. The CDR3 bases are TGTGCCAGCAGCTCCGTCGGGGCGGGTGAGCAGTTCTTC.

The chain combines TRBV13 with TRBJ1-2; D unclear. The CDR3 contains 13 residues. CDR1 and CDR2 (germline): PRHDT, FYEKMQ (reference sequence). The germline V and J ends were trimmed by 5 bases and 4 bases, with 11 bases remaining between them. CDR3: CASSLPESYGYTF. The CDR3 DNA reads TGTGCCAGCAGCCTCCCCGAATCCTATGGCTACACCTTC.

This clonotype was seen a handful of times. The J gene is TRBJ2-7, the V gene TRBV5-1; the match to TRBD1 covers 9 bases. The germline V gene encodes CDR1 SGHRS and CDR2 YFSETQ. The CDR3 loop spans 16 amino acids. V dropped 4 bases and J dropped 1; count of bases not matched to a gene: 9. The CDR3 reads CASSPDRGIKSYEQYF. CDR3 bases: TGCGCCAGCAGCCCGGACAGGGGTATAAAATCCTACGAGCAGTACTTC.

This clonotype was recorded a few times. The chain is built from TRBV9 and TRBJ2-7; D might be TRBD2 (6 bases). This CDR3 is built from 15 residues. The germline CDR1 and CDR2 sequences are SGDLS and YYNGEE. V was shortened by 0 bases and J by 2 bases, with 12 bases between the two germline ends. For the CDR3, the DNA is TGTGCCAGCAGCGTAGGCGGGACCGATACCTACGAGCAGTACTTC. Encoded protein: CASSVGGTDTYEQYF.

This clonotype was recorded a few times. V is TRBV12-3 or TRBV12-4 and J is TRBJ2-1, with 15 positions matching TRBD2. V trimming: 5 bases; J trimming: 7 bases; junction bases outside the gene matches: 12. The CDR3 sequence is 18 residues long. The CDR3 protein is CASSPRYPGTSGRNEQFF. The CDR3 DNA follows: TGTGCCAGCAGTCCTCGCTACCCAGGGACTAGCGGGAGGAATGAGCAGTTCTTC.

This chain joins TRBV27 and TRBJ2-7, with D possibly TRBD2 on 6 matching bases. Germline V gene lookup returns CDR1 MNHEY and CDR2 SMNVEV (reference sequence). The CDR3 totals 15 residues. With 2 bases removed from V and 8 bases from J, the gap between germline ends came to 19 bases. DNA for the CDR3: TGTGCCAGCAGTTTAAAGGGTCTAGCGATGGAGAAGCAGTACTTC. It encodes CASSLKGLAMEKQYF.